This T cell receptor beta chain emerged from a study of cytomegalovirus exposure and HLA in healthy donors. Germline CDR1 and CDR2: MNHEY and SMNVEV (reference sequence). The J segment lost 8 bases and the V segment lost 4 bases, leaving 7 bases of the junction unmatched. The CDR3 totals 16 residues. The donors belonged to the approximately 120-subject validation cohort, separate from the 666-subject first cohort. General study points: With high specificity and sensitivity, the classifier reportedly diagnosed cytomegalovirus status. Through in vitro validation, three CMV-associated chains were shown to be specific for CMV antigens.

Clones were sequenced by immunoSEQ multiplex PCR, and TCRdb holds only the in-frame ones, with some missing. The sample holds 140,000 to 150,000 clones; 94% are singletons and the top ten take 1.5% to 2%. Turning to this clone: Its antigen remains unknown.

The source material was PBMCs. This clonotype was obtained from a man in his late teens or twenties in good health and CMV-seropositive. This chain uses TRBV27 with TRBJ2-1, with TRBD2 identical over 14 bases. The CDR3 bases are TGTGCCAGCAGTTCCCGACTAGCGGGAGGGTTCGATGAGCAGTTCTTC. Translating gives CASSSRLAGGFDEQFF.